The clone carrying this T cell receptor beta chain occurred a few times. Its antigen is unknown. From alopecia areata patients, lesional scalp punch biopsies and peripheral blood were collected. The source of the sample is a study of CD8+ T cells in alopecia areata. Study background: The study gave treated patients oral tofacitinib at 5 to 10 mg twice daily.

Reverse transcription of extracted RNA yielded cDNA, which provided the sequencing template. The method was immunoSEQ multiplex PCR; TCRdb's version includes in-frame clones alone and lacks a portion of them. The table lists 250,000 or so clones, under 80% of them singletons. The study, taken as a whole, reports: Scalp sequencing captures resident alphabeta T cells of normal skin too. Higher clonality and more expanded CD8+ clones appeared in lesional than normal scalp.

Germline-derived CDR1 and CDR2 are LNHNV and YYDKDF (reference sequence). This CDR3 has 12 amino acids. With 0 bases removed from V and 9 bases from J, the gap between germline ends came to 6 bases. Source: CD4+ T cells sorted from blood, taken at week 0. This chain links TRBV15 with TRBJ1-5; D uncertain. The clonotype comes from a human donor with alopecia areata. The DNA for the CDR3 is TGTGCCACCAGCAGAGATTATCTGCCCCAGCATTTT. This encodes CATSRDYLPQHF.